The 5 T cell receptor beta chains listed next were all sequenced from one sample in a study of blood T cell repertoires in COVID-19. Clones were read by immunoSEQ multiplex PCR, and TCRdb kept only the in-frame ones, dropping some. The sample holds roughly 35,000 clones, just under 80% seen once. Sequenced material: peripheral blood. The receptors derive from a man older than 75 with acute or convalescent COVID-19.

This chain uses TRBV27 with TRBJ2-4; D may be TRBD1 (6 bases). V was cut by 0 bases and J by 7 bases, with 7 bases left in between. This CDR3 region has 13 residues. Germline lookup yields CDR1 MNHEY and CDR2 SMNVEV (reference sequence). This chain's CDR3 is CASSLSQGNIQYF. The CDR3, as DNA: TGTGCCAGCAGTTTATCGCAGGGGAACATTCAGTACTTC.

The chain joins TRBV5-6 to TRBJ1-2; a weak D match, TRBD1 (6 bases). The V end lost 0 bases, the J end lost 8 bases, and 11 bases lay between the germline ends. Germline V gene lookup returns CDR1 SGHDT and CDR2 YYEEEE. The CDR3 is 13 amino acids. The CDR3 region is CASSLGQAWGYTF. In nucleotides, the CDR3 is TGTGCCAGCAGCTTGGGACAGGCATGGGGCTACACCTTC.

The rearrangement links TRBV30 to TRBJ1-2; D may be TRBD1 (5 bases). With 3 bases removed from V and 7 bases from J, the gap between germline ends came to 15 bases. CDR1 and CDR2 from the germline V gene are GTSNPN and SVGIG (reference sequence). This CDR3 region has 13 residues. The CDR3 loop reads CAWSWGGTSGYTF. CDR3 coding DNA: TGTGCCTGGAGCTGGGGGGGGACCAGTGGCTACACCTTC.

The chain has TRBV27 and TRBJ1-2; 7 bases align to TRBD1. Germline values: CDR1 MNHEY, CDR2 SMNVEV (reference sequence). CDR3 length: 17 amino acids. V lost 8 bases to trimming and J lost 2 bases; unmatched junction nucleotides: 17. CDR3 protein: CASAPEDRAFGNYGYTF. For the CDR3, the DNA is TGTGCCAGCGCCCCCGAAGACAGGGCCTTTGGAAACTATGGCTACACCTTC.

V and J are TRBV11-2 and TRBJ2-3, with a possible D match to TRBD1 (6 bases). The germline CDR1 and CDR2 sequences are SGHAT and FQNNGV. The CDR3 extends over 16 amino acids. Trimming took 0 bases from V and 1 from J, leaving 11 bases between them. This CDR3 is CASSLEGAGGTDTQYF. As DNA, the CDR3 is TGTGCCAGCAGCTTAGAGGGGGCAGGGGGCACAGATACGCAGTATTTT.